This T cell receptor beta chain was profiled in a study of blood T cell repertoires in COVID-19. V lost 0 bases and J lost 6, with 15 bases in between. CDR1 SGHNT and CDR2 YYREEE come from the germline V gene (reference sequence). The CDR3 spans 16 residues. In the authors' methods: Counts of nucleated cells, estimated from reference gene primer amplification, were obtained. TCRdb's copy holds only in-frame clones and misses some; the assay was immunoSEQ multiplex PCR. V and J calls plus clone size are reproduced from that table; the DNA served to infer D and trimming. This sample has fewer than 200,000 clones, with roughly 80% found just once.

The receptor's source is a human donor in a cohort sampled during active COVID-19. Sequenced: peripheral blood. The rearrangement joins TRBV5-4 to TRBJ2-2, with a weak D call TRBD1 (6 bases). CDR3 sequence (DNA): TGTGCCAGCAGCTTGGGAGTAGGGGGAATTCCCGGGGAGCTGTTTTTT. Protein product: CASSLGVGGIPGELFF.